One and the same sample provided the 14 T cell receptor beta chains below, sequenced in a study of cytomegalovirus exposure and HLA in healthy donors. The PCR made use of 60 Vbeta and 13 Jbeta primers. The data were produced by immunoSEQ multiplex PCR, yet TCRdb's version contains in-frame clones alone and is incomplete. The sample records about 190,000 clones, about 81% being singletons. What was sequenced was PBMCs. The receptors here all came from a man younger than 35 in good health and CMV-seronegative.

The rearrangement uses TRBV11-1 and TRBJ2-1; TRBD2 matches at 8 bases. The CDR3 spans 18 residues. After removal of 1 base from V and 5 bases from J, the junction contained 13 bases not matched to a gene. CDR1 and CDR2 from the germline V gene are SGHAT and FQDESV (reference sequence). The CDR3: CASSLDPGRGRPDNEQFF. DNA for the CDR3: TGTGCCAGCAGCTTAGACCCAGGGCGCGGGAGGCCCGACAATGAGCAGTTCTTC.

In DNA form, the CDR3 reads TGTGCCAGCTCACCGACTCCGGGGGGATACAATGAGCAGTTCTTC. Translating gives CASSPTPGGYNEQFF. The chain recombines TRBV18 with TRBJ2-1; 7 bases align to TRBD2. This CDR3 contains 15 residues. Trimming at V came to 3 bases and at J to 4 bases, leaving 6 bases not matched to a gene. Looked up from germline, CDR1 is KGHSH and CDR2 is LQKENI.

This clone was seen only a few times. The rearrangement uses TRBV4-1 and TRBJ2-7; possible D gene TRBD2, 7 bases. V lost 4 bases and J 4 bases, leaving 14 bases between the germline ends. The CDR3 contains 14 residues. Germline CDR1 is MGHRA and CDR2 is YSYEKL. CDR3 in DNA: TGCGCCAGCAGCCTAGGGGGGGCCGGGTACGAGCAGTACTTC. The encoded protein is CASSLGGAGYEQYF.

J is TRBJ2-1 and V is TRBV11-3, with a possible D match to TRBD2 (7 bases). CDR3 size: 15 residues. V was cut by 5 bases and J by 7 bases, with 18 bases left in between. Germline CDR1 and CDR2: SGHNT and YENEEA. The CDR3 nucleotides read TGTGCCAGCAGCGGGGGGGCCGGGTCACAAAATGAGCAGTTCTTC. Translation gives CASSGGAGSQNEQFF. The variable domain in full, completed from reference TRBV11-3 and TRBJ2-1, reads EAGVVQSPRYKIIEKKQPVAFWCNPISGHNTLYWYLQNLGQGPELLIRYENEEAVDDSQLPKDRFSAERLKGVDSTLKIQPAELGDSAVYLCASSGGAGSQNEQFFGPGTRLTVL.

There are a few counts of this clone. V is TRBV4-1 and J is TRBJ2-1; TRBD2 matches at 13 bases. The V gene's germline CDR1 is MGHRA and CDR2 YSYEKL. The junction had 5 bases not matched to a gene; V was cut back by 0 bases and J by 15 bases. The CDR3 totals 14 residues. The CDR3 coding sequence is TGCGCCAGCAGCCAAGAAGGACTAGCGGGAGAGAGGTTCTTC. Amino acid sequence: CASSQEGLAGERFF.

V usage is TRBV27 and J usage is TRBJ2-4, with D possibly being TRBD1 (6 bases). The CDR3 is 18 residues long. V was cut by 5 bases and J by 0 bases, with 20 bases left in between. Germline V lookup: CDR1 MNHEY, CDR2 SMNVEV (reference sequence). CDR3 coding DNA: TGTGCCAGCAGTCCCGGGGCCGCGGGCAGGGGAGCCAAAAACATTCAGTACTTC. Translated, it gives CASSPGAAGRGAKNIQYF.

Comment on this clone: The sample contains more than one DNA sequence encoding this CDR3. The chain combines TRBV9 with TRBJ2-3; TRBD2 agrees at 7 bases. From germline, CDR1 is SGDLS and CDR2 YYNGEE. CDR3 size: 15 residues. Trimming took 0 bases from V and 0 from J; bases not matched to a gene: 1. The CDR3 reads CASSVGLASTDTQYF. For the CDR3, the DNA is TGTGCCAGCAGCGTAGGACTAGCTAGCACAGATACGCAGTATTTT.

Only a few counts were recorded for this clone. The chain uses TRBV7-6 and TRBJ2-1; D is perhaps TRBD2 (5 bases). V lost 1 base and J lost 4, with 17 bases in between. Germline V gives CDR1 SGHVS, CDR2 FNYEAQ. The CDR3 consists of 17 residues. Here the CDR3 reads CASSLGGAGDPYNEQFF. The CDR3 nucleotides read TGTGCCAGCAGCTTAGGGGGAGCAGGAGACCCATACAATGAGCAGTTCTTC.

This clone turned up a few times. This chain connects TRBV5-1 to TRBJ1-4; a possible D gene is TRBD1 (6 bases). Trimming pared 4 bases from V and 4 bases from J, leaving 11 bases between. Germline V lookup: CDR1 SGHRS, CDR2 YFSETQ. This CDR3 spans 14 amino acids. The CDR3, as DNA: TGCGCCAGCAGCCCGACAGGAGATAATGAAAAACTGTTTTTT. Protein product: CASSPTGDNEKLFF.

The gene calls are TRBV28 and TRBJ1-2; possibly TRBD1 for D (5 bases). Per the germline V gene, CDR1 is MDHEN and CDR2 is SYDVKM. V gave up 2 bases and J gave up 6 bases, with 10 bases separating them. The CDR3 contains 13 residues. The CDR3, as DNA: TGTGCCAGCAGTTTAGGAGGGGCGAATGGCTACACCTTC. Protein: CASSLGGANGYTF.

The chain combines TRBV7-9 with TRBJ2-1; 8 bases agree with TRBD1. Germline CDR1 and CDR2: SEHNR and FQNEAQ (reference sequence). J gave up 6 bases and V 8 bases, and 15 bases lay outside the gene matches. The CDR3 totals 16 residues. This chain's CDR3 is CASGQTRTGSSNEQFF. The CDR3 nucleotides are TGTGCCAGCGGCCAAACCCGGACAGGGAGTAGCAATGAGCAGTTCTTC.

This clone was recorded once. Other DNA sequences in this specimen translate into the identical CDR3. The genes are TRBV4-3 and TRBJ1-3; no reliable D call. Germline V lookup: CDR1 LGHNA, CDR2 YSLEER. CDR3 length: 15 residues. V was clipped by 0 bases and J by 1 base, with 7 bases between them. For the CDR3, the DNA is TGCGCCAGCAGCCAAGAAGCCCTTTCTGGAAACACCATATATTTT. Its translation: CASSQEALSGNTIYF.

V gene TRBV7-9 combines with J gene TRBJ2-1; 9 bases agree with TRBD2. The CDR3 loop spans 16 amino acids. The J segment lost 5 bases and the V segment lost 2 bases, leaving 7 bases of the junction unmatched. CDR1 and CDR2 (germline): SEHNR, FQNEAQ (reference sequence). CDR3 bases: TGTGCCAGCAGCTTAAGGCTAGCGGGGTCCCACAATGAGCAGTTCTTC. Translating it yields CASSLRLAGSHNEQFF.

V is TRBV7-9 and J is TRBJ2-3; no reliable D call. The CDR3 loop spans 12 amino acids. CDR1 is SEHNR, CDR2 FQNEAQ, per germline (reference sequence). V shed 0 bases and J shed 5 bases, with 3 bases lying between them. The chain's CDR3 is CASSLAQDTQYF. The CDR3, as DNA: TGTGCCAGCAGCTTAGCTCAAGATACGCAGTATTTT.